This T cell receptor beta chain originates from a study of blood T cell repertoires in COVID-19. The wider study: Spain, Italy and the United States supplied samples that represented acute and convalescent COVID-19. Nucleic acid was either cDNA or gDNA, and it came from T cells, B-cell-depleted T cells, or PBMCs.

Source study methods: Amplification with reference gene primers provided the estimates of nucleated cell counts. Using immunoSEQ multiplex PCR, the repertoire was profiled, and TCRdb retains in-frame clones only, with some absent. V, J and clone size reflect that table, while D and trimming were determined from the DNA. The sample holds around 80,000 clones; around 86% are singletons and the top ten take roughly 9%. The source material was peripheral blood. This sequence was found in a human donor in a cohort sampled during active COVID-19.

Here the CDR3 reads CASSLVERGGPYNEQFF. The CDR3 DNA is TGCGCCAGCAGCTTGGTCGAGCGGGGGGGCCCCTACAATGAGCAGTTCTTC. The rearrangement joins TRBV5-1 to TRBJ2-1; 10 positions match TRBD2. Germline assignment: CDR1 SGHRS and CDR2 YFSETQ. The CDR3 runs to 17 residues. Trimming removed 0 bases from V and 2 bases from J; junction bases left unmatched: 5.